This T cell receptor (beta chain) appears in the sequencing data of a study of regulatory T cells in long-lasting Graves disease. Study results and limitations: The sample size was small, and this may have reduced accuracy. There were preferences for TRBV28, TRBJ1-2 and TRBJ2-5 in persistent disease. The persistent group shared 2,500 to 3,000 public clonotypes, more than the approximately 890 shared by new patients.

This clonotype appeared many times. Its antigen remains unknown. Noted time point: newly diagnosed GD, antithyroid drugs for less than 3 months. PBMC RNA served as the TCR library source. Researchers made TCR beta libraries by using iRepertoire HTBI primers and running Arm-PCR on CDR3 regions. Using its own MiXCR run on the multiplex PCR reads, TCRdb lists one record per CDR3 protein. The repertoire holds fewer than 350,000 distinct CDR3 sequences, with roughly 18% as singletons. V dropped 2 bases and J dropped 2 bases, with 14 bases sitting between them. The CDR3 extends over 16 amino acids. Germline V gene sequence: CDR1 SGHAT, CDR2 FQNNGV.

The V call is TRBV11-2, the J call TRBJ2-3, with D maybe TRBD1 (6 bases). The TCR originated in a female donor with Graves disease. Sequencing used peripheral blood mononuclear cells (PBMCs), obtained at new diagnosis, from a patient treated with antithyroid drugs. CDR3 bases: TGTGCCAGCAGCTTAATTAACAGGGACCTCACAGATACGCAGTATTTT. Translating it yields CASSLINRDLTDTQYF. Full variable domain (remainder filled in from reference TRBV11-2 and TRBJ2-3): EAGVAQSPRYKIIEKRQSVAFWCNPISGHATLYWYQQILGQGPKLLIQFQNNGVVDDSQLPKDRFSAERLKGVDSTLKIQPAKLEDSAVYLCASSLINRDLTDTQYFGPGTRLTVL.